This T cell receptor beta chain was sequenced for a study of T cells in localized non-small cell lung cancer. Findings and caveats of the study: Since sequencing was restricted to only one region of the tumor, intratumor heterogeneity remains a possibility. Uninvolved adjacent lung showed higher T cell clonality than tumor. A median roughly 57 of the top 100 tumor clones appeared in adjacent lung. Blood T cell density predicted longer survival; adjacent-lung clonality, shorter.

The repertoire was sequenced with immunoSEQ multiplex PCR; TCRdb's copy has only in-frame clones and lacks some. The sample contains over 70,000 clones, approximately 90% of which appear only once. To note about this clone: The antigen is unknown.

Trimming left V 11 bases short and J 0 bases short, with 5 bases between. The V gene's germline CDR1 is MNHNS and CDR2 SASEGT. The CDR3 loop spans 11 amino acids. The starting material was PBMCs, obtained before any cancer treatment. The rearrangement uses TRBV6-1 and TRBJ1-3; maybe TRBD1 (5 bases). The TCR comes from a woman aged 35-75 years with stage II squamous cell lung carcinoma. The CDR3 sequence: CAGGSGNTIYF. DNA of the CDR3: TGTGCCGGGGGCTCTGGAAACACCATATATTTT.